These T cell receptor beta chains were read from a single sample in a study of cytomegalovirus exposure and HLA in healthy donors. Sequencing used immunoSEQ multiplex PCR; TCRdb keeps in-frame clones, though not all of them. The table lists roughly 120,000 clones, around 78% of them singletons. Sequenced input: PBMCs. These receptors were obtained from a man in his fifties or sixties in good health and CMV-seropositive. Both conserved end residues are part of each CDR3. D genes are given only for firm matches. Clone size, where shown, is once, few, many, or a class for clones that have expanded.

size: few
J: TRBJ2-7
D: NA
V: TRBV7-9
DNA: TGTGCCAGCAGATGGCGGGGAAAAGGTTGGGAGCAGTACTTC
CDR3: CASRWRGKGWEQYF

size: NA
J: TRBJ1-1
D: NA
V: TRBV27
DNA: TGTGCCAGCAGTTTCTACAGGGAGAACACTGAAGCTTTCTTT
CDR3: CASSFYRENTEAFF

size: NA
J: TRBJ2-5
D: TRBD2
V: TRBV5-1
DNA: TGCGCCAGCAGCTTGGGTCCGGGGGGGAAAGAGACCCAGTACTTC
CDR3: CASSLGPGGKETQYF

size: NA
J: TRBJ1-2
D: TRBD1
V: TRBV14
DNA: TGTGCCAGCAGCTCCTTGACAGGGGGTTACTATGGCTACACCTTC
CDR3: CASSSLTGGYYGYTF

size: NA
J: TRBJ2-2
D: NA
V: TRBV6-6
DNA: TGTGCCAGCAGGCCAGGGACGAACACCGGGGAGCTGTTTTTT
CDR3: CASRPGTNTGELFF

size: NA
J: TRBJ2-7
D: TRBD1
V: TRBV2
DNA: TGTGCCAGGGGAGGACAGGGAAGCTCCTACGAGCAGTACTTC
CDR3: CARGGQGSSYEQYF

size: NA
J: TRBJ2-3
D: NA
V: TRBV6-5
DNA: TGTGCCAGCAGTTACAGGGGAGATACGCAGTATTTT
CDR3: CASSYRGDTQYF

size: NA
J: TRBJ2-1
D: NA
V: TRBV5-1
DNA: TGCGCCAGCAGCTTGGCCGCTCCCGAACTAGGGCAGCAGTTCTTC
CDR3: CASSLAAPELGQQFF

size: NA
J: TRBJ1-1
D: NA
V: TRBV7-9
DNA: TGTGCCAGCAGACAACAGGACGGGCAGGGAATGAAAGCTTTCTTT
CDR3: CASRQQDGQGMKAFF

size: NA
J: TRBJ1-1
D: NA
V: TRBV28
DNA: TGTGCCAGCAGTCGAACGGGGATCTCTGAAGCTTTCTTT
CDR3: CASSRTGISEAFF

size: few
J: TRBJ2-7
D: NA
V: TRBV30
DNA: TGTGCCTGGAGTCCCTTCATCACGGAGGTCGCCAACGAGCAGTACTTC
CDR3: CAWSPFITEVANEQYF

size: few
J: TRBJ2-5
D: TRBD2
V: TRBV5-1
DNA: TGCGCCAGCAGCTTGGGGATAGCGGGGGGACAAGAGACCCAGTACTTC
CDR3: CASSLGIAGGQETQYF

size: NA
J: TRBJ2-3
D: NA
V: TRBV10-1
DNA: TGCGCCAGCAGTGACCGGGGTCGGACAGATACGCAGTATTTT
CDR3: CASSDRGRTDTQYF

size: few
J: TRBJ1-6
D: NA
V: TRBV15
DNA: TGTGCCACCAGCAGAGGAAGGGACACGCGGAATTCACCCCTCCACTTT
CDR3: CATSRGRDTRNSPLHF

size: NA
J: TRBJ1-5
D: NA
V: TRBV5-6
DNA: TGTGCCAGCAGCTTGTACGCGGGACCCAATCAGCCCCAGCATTTT
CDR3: CASSLYAGPNQPQHF

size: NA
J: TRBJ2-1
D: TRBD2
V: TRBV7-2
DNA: TGTGCCAGCAGCTTAGGGACACCTAGCGGGGGCAATGAGCAGTTCTTC
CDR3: CASSLGTPSGGNEQFF

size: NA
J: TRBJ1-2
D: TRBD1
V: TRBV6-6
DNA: TGTGCCATCACACAGGGGGCCAGGGTCTATGGCTACACCTTC
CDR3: CAITQGARVYGYTF

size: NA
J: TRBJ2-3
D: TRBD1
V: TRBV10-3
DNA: TGTGCCATCAGGCCGGGACAGGTGCGCACAGATACGCAGTATTTT
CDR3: CAIRPGQVRTDTQYF

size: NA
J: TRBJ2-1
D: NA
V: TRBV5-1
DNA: TGCGCCAGCAGCTTGCTCAATGAGCAGTTCTTC
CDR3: CASSLLNEQFF

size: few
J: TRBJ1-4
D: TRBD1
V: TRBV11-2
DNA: TGTGCCAGCACCCCAATTAGAAGCAGGGGGCGAGGAAGGAGGGAAAAACTGTTTTTT
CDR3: CASTPIRSRGRGRREKLFF

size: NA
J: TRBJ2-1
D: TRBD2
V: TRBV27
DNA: TGTGCCAGCAGTTTAGAAGCGGGGGTTATATATGAGCAGTTCTTC
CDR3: CASSLEAGVIYEQFF

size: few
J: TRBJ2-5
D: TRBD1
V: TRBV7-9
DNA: TGTGCCAGCAGCCCAATCCAGGGGGCTGGGGAGACCCAGTACTTC
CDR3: CASSPIQGAGETQYF

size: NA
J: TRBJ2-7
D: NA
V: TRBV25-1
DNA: TGTGCCAGCAGTGGAACAGGGTTTATTAAGCACGAGCAGTACTTC
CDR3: CASSGTGFIKHEQYF

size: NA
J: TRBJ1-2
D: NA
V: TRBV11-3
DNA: TGTGCCAGCAGCACCGAGGGGGGGAATGGCTACACCTTC
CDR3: CASSTEGGNGYTF

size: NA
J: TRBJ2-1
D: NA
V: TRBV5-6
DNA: TGTGCCAGCAGCTCAGAGGGGGCGGGGTACAATGAGCAGTTCTTC
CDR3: CASSSEGAGYNEQFF

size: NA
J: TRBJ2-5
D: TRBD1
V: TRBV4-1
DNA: TGCGCCAGCAGCCATAAAAAGACAGGGACCCAAGAGACCCAGTACTTC
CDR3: CASSHKKTGTQETQYF

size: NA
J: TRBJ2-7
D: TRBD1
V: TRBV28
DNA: TGTGCCAGCAGTTTGACAGGGGGCCTGAGAGAGCAGTACTTC
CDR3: CASSLTGGLREQYF

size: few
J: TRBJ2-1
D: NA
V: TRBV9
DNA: TGTGCCAGCAGCGTAGAGTGGGCCGCCCTTGATGAGCAGTTCTTC
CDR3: CASSVEWAALDEQFF

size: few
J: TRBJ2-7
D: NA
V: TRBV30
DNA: TGTGCCTGGGGGGGGACGGACTACGAGCAGTACTTC
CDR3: CAWGGTDYEQYF

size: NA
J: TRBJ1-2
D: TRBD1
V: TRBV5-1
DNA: TGCGCCAGCCGGGACAGGCTTGAAGGGTATGGCTACACCTTC
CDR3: CASRDRLEGYGYTF

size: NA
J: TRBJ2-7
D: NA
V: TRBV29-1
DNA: TGCAGCGTTGAAGACATCCAATACGAGCAGTACTTC
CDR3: CSVEDIQYEQYF

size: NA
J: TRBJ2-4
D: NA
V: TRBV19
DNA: TGTGCCAGTAGTATAGGATGGGGCCTCCCGATCATCCAACAGGGAAACATTCAGTACTTC
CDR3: CASSIGWGLPIIQQGNIQYF

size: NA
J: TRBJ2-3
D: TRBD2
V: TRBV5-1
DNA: TGCGCCAGCAGCTTGGCAGCTAGCGGAACTAGCACAGATACGCAGTATTTT
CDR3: CASSLAASGTSTDTQYF

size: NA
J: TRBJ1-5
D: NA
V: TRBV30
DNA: TGTGCCTGGACCGGGGATGGCAATCAGCCCCAGCATTTT
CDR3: CAWTGDGNQPQHF